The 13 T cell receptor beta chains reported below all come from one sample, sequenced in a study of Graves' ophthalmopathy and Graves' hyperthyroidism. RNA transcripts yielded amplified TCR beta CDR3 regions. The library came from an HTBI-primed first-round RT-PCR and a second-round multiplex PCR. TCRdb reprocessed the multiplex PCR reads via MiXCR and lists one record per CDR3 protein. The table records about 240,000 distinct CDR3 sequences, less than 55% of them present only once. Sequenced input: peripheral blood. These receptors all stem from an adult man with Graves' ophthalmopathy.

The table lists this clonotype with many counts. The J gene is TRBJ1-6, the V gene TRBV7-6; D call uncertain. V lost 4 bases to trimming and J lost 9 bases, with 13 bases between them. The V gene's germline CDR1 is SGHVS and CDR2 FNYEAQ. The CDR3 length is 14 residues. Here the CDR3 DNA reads TGTGCCAGCAGCTCCACGAATTCAGGTTCACCCCTCCACTTT. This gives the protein CASSSTNSGSPLHF.

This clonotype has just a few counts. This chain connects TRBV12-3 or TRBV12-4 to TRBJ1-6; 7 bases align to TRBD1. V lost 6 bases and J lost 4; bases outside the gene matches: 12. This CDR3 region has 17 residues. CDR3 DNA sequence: TGTGCCAGCAGCTCTCCCCGAGGGACAGATTATAATTCACCCCTCCACTTT. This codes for CASSSPRGTDYNSPLHF.

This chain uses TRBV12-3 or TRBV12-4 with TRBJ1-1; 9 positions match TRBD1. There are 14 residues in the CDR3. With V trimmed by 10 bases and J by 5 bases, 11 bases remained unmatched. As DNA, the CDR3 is TGTGCCAACTTTGGGACAGGGCGTGTAACTGAAGCTTTCTTT. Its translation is CANFGTGRVTEAFF.

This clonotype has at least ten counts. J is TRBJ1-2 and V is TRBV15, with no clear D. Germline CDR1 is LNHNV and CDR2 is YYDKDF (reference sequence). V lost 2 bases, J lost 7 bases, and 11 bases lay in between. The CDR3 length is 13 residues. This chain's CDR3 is CATSRREKGGYTF. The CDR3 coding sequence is TGTGCCACCAGCAGACGCGAGAAGGGTGGCTACACCTTC.

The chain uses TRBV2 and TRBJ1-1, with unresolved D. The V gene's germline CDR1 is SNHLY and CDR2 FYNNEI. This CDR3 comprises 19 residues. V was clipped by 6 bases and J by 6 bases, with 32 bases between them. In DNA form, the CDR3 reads TGTGCCAGCAGCTTAGTCACCGGAGGGATCGGTTCCTCCTACGCTGAAGCTTTCTTT. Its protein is CASSLVTGGIGSSYAEAFF.

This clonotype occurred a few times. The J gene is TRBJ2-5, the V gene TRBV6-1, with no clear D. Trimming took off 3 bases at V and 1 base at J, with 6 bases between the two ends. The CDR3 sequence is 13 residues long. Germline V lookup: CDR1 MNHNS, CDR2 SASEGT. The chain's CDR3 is CASSEAPQETQYF. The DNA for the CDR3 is TGTGCCAGCAGTGAGGCCCCCCAAGAGACCCAGTACTTC.

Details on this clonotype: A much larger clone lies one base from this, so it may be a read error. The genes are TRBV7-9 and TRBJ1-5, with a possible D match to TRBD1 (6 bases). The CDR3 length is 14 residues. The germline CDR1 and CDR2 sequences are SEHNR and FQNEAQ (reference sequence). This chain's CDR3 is CASSLGGGNQSQHF. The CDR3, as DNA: TGTGCCAGCAGCTTAGGGGGGGGCAATCAGTCCCAGCATTTT.

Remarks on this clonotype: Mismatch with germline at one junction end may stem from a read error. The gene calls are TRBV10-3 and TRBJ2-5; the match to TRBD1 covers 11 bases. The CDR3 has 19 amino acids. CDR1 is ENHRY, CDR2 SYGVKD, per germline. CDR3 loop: CASSPRAGQGARHQETQYF. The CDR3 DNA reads TGTGCCAGCAGTCCCCGCGCCGGACAGGGGGCCCGACACCAAGAGACCCAGTACTTC.

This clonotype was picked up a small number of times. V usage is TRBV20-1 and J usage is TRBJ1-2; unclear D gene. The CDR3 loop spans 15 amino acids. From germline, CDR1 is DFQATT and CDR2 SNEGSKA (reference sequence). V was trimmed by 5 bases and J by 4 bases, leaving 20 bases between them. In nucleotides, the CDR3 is TGCAGTGCTCCTGACTGGGCAGCAGAATTCTATGGCTACACCTTC. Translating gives CSAPDWAAEFYGYTF.

CDR3 nucleotides: TGCGCCAGCAGCTTTACAGGGGGCGGCGATGAAAAACTGTTTTTT. It codes for CASSFTGGGDEKLFF. The chain recombines TRBV5-1 with TRBJ1-4; 9 bases match TRBD1. The germline V gene encodes CDR1 SGHRS and CDR2 YFSETQ. V trimming: 2 bases; J trimming: 6 bases; junction bases outside the gene matches: 5. The CDR3 totals 15 residues.

The CDR3 sequence: CASSVGGVDTGELFF. CDR3 coding DNA: TGTGCCAGCAGCGTAGGGGGGGTAGATACCGGGGAGCTGTTTTTT. The rearrangement links TRBV9 to TRBJ2-2; the D gene is possibly TRBD2 (6 bases). Deletions cut 0 bases from V and 5 bases from J, with 11 bases between. Germline lookup yields CDR1 SGDLS and CDR2 YYNGEE. The CDR3 totals 15 residues.

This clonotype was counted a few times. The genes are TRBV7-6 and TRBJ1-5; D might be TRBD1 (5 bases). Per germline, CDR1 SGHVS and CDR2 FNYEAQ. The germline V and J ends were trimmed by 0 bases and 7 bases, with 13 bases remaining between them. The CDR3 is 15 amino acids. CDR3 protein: CASSLADHGGQPQHF. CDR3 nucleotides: TGTGCCAGCAGCTTAGCAGACCACGGGGGGCAGCCCCAGCATTTT.

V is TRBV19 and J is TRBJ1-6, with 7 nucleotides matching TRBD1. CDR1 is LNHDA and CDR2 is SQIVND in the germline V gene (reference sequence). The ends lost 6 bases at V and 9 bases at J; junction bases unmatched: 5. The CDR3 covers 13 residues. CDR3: CASRTGELSPLHF. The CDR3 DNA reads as TGTGCCAGTAGAACAGGGGAACTTTCACCCCTCCACTTT.